The T cell receptor delta chain under discussion was sequenced for a study of gamma-delta chains in newborns, infants, children. Overall study context: Innate gammadelta T cells reportedly expand polyclonally right after birth, driven by microbial exposure, per the title.

TCRdb reran clone calling via CATT on the reads. The sample shows about 8,500 delta-chain clones, 3% to 4% of them seen only once. Germline V lookup: CDR1 GEAIGNYY, CDR2 EKD. The CDR3 covers 21 residues. V trimming: 0 bases; J trimming: 0 bases; junction bases outside the gene matches: 7. The chain carries TRDV2 and TRDJ3; 13 nucleotides agree with TRDD3. This sequence was found in a child who was a newborn, infant or young child, either healthy, febrile or measles-vaccinated (not recorded which). What was sequenced was blood. CDR3 coding DNA: TGTGCCTGTGACACCGTTTTACTGGGGGATACGCCCTCCTGGGACACCCGACAGATGTTTTTC. Translation: CACDTVLLGDTPSWDTRQMFF.